This T cell receptor beta chain stems from a study of T cells after yellow fever vaccination. General study results and limits: Post-booster repertoires again held most primary-vaccination clones (about 95% CD4, roughly 90% CD8).

Germline lookup yields CDR1 SGHDT and CDR2 YYEEEE. Trimming removed 0 bases at V and 1 base at J, with 9 bases between. This CDR3 has 15 residues. As concerns this clonotype: What it binds is unknown.

Each CDR3 protein gets one entry after TCRdb re-called the 5' RACE reads with MiXCR. Seen here are a few hundred thousand distinct CDR3 sequences, around 8.1% observed once, and the top ten hold around 17%. The genes are TRBV5-6 and TRBJ2-3; D is undetermined. The sample was PBMCs, taken about 41 days after the first yellow fever vaccination. The sequence was collected from a man aged 18-30 years who received the YFV17D yellow fever vaccine. The CDR3 reads CASSLASARTDTQYF. The CDR3 coding sequence is TGTGCCAGCAGCTTGGCCTCAGCCCGCACAGATACGCAGTATTTT.